This TCR beta chain was observed in a study of shared clonotypes between healthy human individuals. At the level of the study: The cohort had a couple of women and a few men, ages 18 to 49. Findings of the study overall: Naive CD4 clonotype sharing across several donors was around 5.5%.

The CDR3 consists of 14 residues. V dropped 4 bases and J dropped 5 bases, with 15 bases sitting between them. CDR1 and CDR2 from the germline V gene are SGHRS and YFSETQ. Only a few counts were recorded for this clone. The target antigen is unknown. Samples underwent the assay at deep level. Produced via immunoSEQ multiplex PCR; TCRdb's table is partial and in-frame only. The sample holds about 2.4 million clones, over 85% seen once. The TCR sequence derives from a man between 18 and 29 years old in good health. Some clones in this sample may be carry-over from other donors' samples. The chain couples TRBV5-1 to TRBJ1-1; D is possibly TRBD1 (5 bases). Sequencing was done on a sample of naive CD4+ T cells from PBMCs. Sample subset: CD45RA+ positively selected. The CDR3 protein is CASSPLLGPTEAFF. CDR3 bases: TGCGCCAGCAGCCCACTTCTGGGACCTACTGAAGCTTTCTTT. The full variable domain, in which reference TRBV5-1 and TRBJ1-1 provide the parts outside the CDR3, is KAGVTQTPRYLIKTRGQQVTLSCSPISGHRSVSWYQQTPGQGLQFLFEYFSETQRNKGNFPGRFSGRQFSNSRSEMNVSTLELGDSALYLCASSPLLGPTEAFFGQGTRLTVV.